This T cell receptor (beta chain) is from a study of cytomegalovirus exposure and HLA in healthy donors. Study observations and caveats: Common viral pathogens seemed to be connected with several of the most significant clusters, according to a later analysis.

PCR primers comprised 60 Vbeta and 13 Jbeta primers. Using immunoSEQ multiplex PCR, the repertoire was profiled, and TCRdb retains in-frame clones only, with some absent. The top ten clones hold approximately 9% of a sample with some 120,000 clones, 80% of them seen once. CDR1 is SGHAT and CDR2 is FQNNGV in the germline V gene. The CDR3 consists of 14 residues. The ends lost 2 bases at V and 6 bases at J; junction bases unmatched: 5. Of note for this clone: Its antigen is currently unknown.

The chain couples TRBV11-2 to TRBJ2-7, with 9 bases lining up with TRBD2. The origin of this receptor is a man in his thirties or forties in good health and CMV-seropositive. Sequencing input: PBMCs. CDR3 DNA sequence: TGTGCCAGCAGCTTAATGGGACTAGCATTCGAGCAGTACTTC. Residues: CASSLMGLAFEQYF.